Following are 32 T cell receptor beta chains from one sample sequenced in a study of cytomegalovirus exposure and HLA in healthy donors. Primers included in the PCR were 60 Vbeta and 13 Jbeta primers. TCRdb's copy holds only in-frame clones and misses some; the assay was immunoSEQ multiplex PCR. The table lists 80,000 to 100,000 clones, 69% of them singletons. The sample comprised PBMCs. The receptors originated from a female donor in good health and CMV-seronegative.

This sequence joins TRBV2 and TRBJ2-6; 7 positions match TRBD2. The CDR3 totals 14 residues. Germline CDR1 and CDR2: SNHLY and FYNNEI. J was trimmed by 2 bases and V by 7 bases; bases with no gene match: 2. The DNA for the CDR3 is TGTGCCAGCAAGGCGGGAGCTGGGGCCAACGTCCTGACTTTC. Translation gives CASKAGAGANVLTF.

The V and J genes are TRBV2 and TRBJ2-2; D not resolved. V lost 5 bases, J lost 5 bases, and 6 bases lay in between. Germline assignment: CDR1 SNHLY and CDR2 FYNNEI. The CDR3 has 12 amino acids. The chain's CDR3 is CASSLETGELFF. The DNA for the CDR3 is TGTGCCAGCAGTCTGGAGACCGGGGAGCTGTTTTTT.

The chain combines TRBV28 with TRBJ2-1; 8 positions agree with TRBD2. The CDR3 is 15 residues long. Germline CDR1 reads MDHEN; CDR2 reads SYDVKM. The junction had 6 bases not matched to a gene; V was cut back by 7 bases and J by 1 base. The CDR3 protein is CASTPSGSSYNEQFF. For the CDR3, the DNA is TGTGCCAGCACCCCGAGCGGGAGTTCCTACAATGAGCAGTTCTTC.

The rearrangement joins TRBV6-5 to TRBJ2-2, with D tentatively TRBD1 (5 bases). CDR3 length: 16 amino acids. V dropped 0 bases and J dropped 0 bases, with 8 bases sitting between them. CDR1 is MNHEY, CDR2 SVGAGI, per germline. The CDR3 reads CASSYSGQTNTGELFF. The CDR3 region has the DNA TGTGCCAGCAGTTACTCTGGACAAACGAACACCGGGGAGCTGTTTTTT.

The chain combines TRBV5-6 with TRBJ1-2; TRBD1 is a possible D gene (6 bases). From germline, CDR1 is SGHDT and CDR2 YYEEEE. The ends were cut back, 0 bases at V and 0 bases at J, with 18 bases in the middle. The CDR3 sequence is 18 residues long. The chain's CDR3 is CASSLVYADSSSNYGYTF. DNA of the CDR3: TGTGCCAGCAGCTTGGTTTATGCGGACAGCTCGTCTAACTATGGCTACACCTTC. Looking up the rest from reference TRBV5-6 and TRBJ1-2 gives the full variable domain: DAGVTQSPTHLIKTRGQQVTLRCSPKSGHDTVSWYQQALGQGPQFIFQYYEEEERQRGNFPDRFSGHQFPNYSSELNVNALLLGDSALYLCASSLVYADSSSNYGYTFGSGTRLTVV.

In its sample, this clone was seen a few times. In the same sample, other DNA sequences code for this CDR3. The CDR3 bases are TGCAGCGTTGAATGGGGACTTATACATGCAGATACGCAGTATTTT. It is translated as CSVEWGLIHADTQYF. The genes are TRBV29-1 and TRBJ2-3; possible D gene TRBD2, 6 bases. The CDR3 contains 15 residues. Germline CDR1 reads SQVTM; CDR2 reads ANQGSEA. V lost 2 bases and J lost 4, with 16 bases in between.

This chain connects TRBV30 to TRBJ1-5; D may be TRBD1 (6 bases). The ends were cut back, 4 bases at V and 3 bases at J, with 13 bases in the middle. Germline V CDR1 and CDR2: GTSNPN, SVGIG (reference sequence). The CDR3 is 14 residues long. The DNA for the CDR3 is TGTGCCTGGAATTCCGGACAGCTCAATCAGCCCCAGCATTTT. Its protein is CAWNSGQLNQPQHF.

DNA for the CDR3: TGTGCCACCAGCGAGGACAGGACGGAAGCTTTCTTT. As protein: CATSEDRTEAFF. The chain uses TRBV15 and TRBJ1-1; 7 bases fit TRBD1. The CDR3 has 12 residues. Unmatched junction bases numbered 5, after V lost 5 bases and J lost 8 bases. Germline V CDR1 and CDR2: LNHNV, YYDKDF (reference sequence).

In its sample, this clone was seen a few times. The chain carries TRBV27 and TRBJ2-5; 7 bases map to TRBD1. The CDR3 consists of 17 residues. After removal of 4 bases from V and 7 bases from J, the junction contained 18 bases not matched to a gene. Germline V gene data show CDR1 as MNHEY and CDR2 as SMNVEV (reference sequence). In DNA form, the CDR3 reads TGTGCCAGCAGTTCCGCTTTAGGGGACAGAGGGCCGGGGACCCAGTACTTC. It translates to CASSSALGDRGPGTQYF.

The chain joins TRBV9 to TRBJ2-5; D may be TRBD1 (6 bases). V dropped 3 bases and J dropped 5 bases, with 8 bases sitting between them. The CDR3 runs 12 residues. Germline V lookup: CDR1 SGDLS, CDR2 YYNGEE. The CDR3 protein is CASSAQGETQYF. The CDR3 bases are TGTGCCAGCAGCGCCCAGGGGGAGACCCAGTACTTC.

This clone was detected a few times. V usage is TRBV19 and J usage is TRBJ1-5, with 9 bases matching TRBD1. V dropped 4 bases and J dropped 4; count of bases not matched to a gene: 14. Germline CDR1 and CDR2: LNHDA and SQIVND (reference sequence). The CDR3 spans 18 residues. The CDR3 coding sequence is TGTGCCAGTAGTACGTCCGGGACAGGGAGTCGAGGTAATCAGCCCCAGCATTTT. Protein: CASSTSGTGSRGNQPQHF.

This clone appeared once. The V gene is TRBV9, the J gene TRBJ2-5; possible D gene TRBD1, 5 bases. V was shortened by 4 bases and J by 5 bases, with 12 bases between the two germline ends. Germline assignment: CDR1 SGDLS and CDR2 YYNGEE. CDR3 length equals 13 residues. The CDR3 coding sequence is TGTGCCAGCAGCACTACAGGTACCGAGACCCAGTACTTC. Its protein is CASSTTGTETQYF.

The chain has TRBV28 and TRBJ2-7; D might be TRBD1 (7 bases). The CDR3 loop spans 11 amino acids. The ends were cut back, 8 bases at V and 6 bases at J, with 11 bases in the middle. The germline V gene encodes CDR1 MDHEN and CDR2 SYDVKM. Here the CDR3 DNA reads TGTGCCAGCCGGAGGGGGCTCGAGCAGTACTTC. As protein: CASRRGLEQYF.

The chain carries TRBV12-5 and TRBJ2-2, with TRBD2 identical over 8 bases. This CDR3 comprises 17 residues. Per the germline V gene, CDR1 is LGHNT and CDR2 is FRNRAP. The V and J ends lost 1 base and 4 bases, in that order; junction bases with no gene match: 8. CDR3 region: CASGLGPIAGSTGELFF. The CDR3 DNA sequence: TGTGCTAGTGGTTTGGGCCCCATAGCGGGAAGCACCGGGGAGCTGTTTTTT.

About this clone itself: The junction shows a germline mismatch at one end, possibly a read error. The sample has other DNA sequences that encode this CDR3 too. This sequence joins TRBV13 and TRBJ1-3; no reliable D call. The CDR3 is 13 amino acids. Per germline, CDR1 PRHDT and CDR2 FYEKMQ (reference sequence). The CDR3 region has the DNA TGTGCCAGCAGCCTAGGCCGCGGGGACACCATATATTTT. As protein: CASSLGRGDTIYF.

Only a few counts were recorded for this clone. The V and J genes are TRBV27 and TRBJ2-7; D possibly corresponds to TRBD2 (5 bases). The CDR3 is 14 residues long. V dropped 5 bases and J dropped 3 bases, with 14 bases sitting between them. CDR1 is MNHEY and CDR2 is SMNVEV in the germline V gene (reference sequence). The CDR3 protein is CASSPVERFYEQYF. CDR3 nucleotides: TGTGCCAGCAGTCCCGTCGAGCGGTTCTACGAGCAGTACTTC.

This sequence joins TRBV28 and TRBJ2-1; maybe TRBD2 (6 bases). The germline V and J ends were trimmed by 5 bases and 0 bases, with 11 bases remaining between them. Germline V lookup: CDR1 MDHEN, CDR2 SYDVKM. The CDR3 is 15 amino acids. CDR3 DNA sequence: TGTGCCAGCAGTCGTCGGACTACCTCCTACAATGAGCAGTTCTTC. It is translated as CASSRRTTSYNEQFF.

The J gene is TRBJ2-3, the V gene TRBV10-1, with 7 bases identical to TRBD2. V was pared by 10 bases and J by 1 base, with 5 bases of the junction left unmatched. The CDR3 is 13 residues long. Germline V gene lookup returns CDR1 WNHNN and CDR2 SYGVQD (reference sequence). In DNA form, the CDR3 reads TGCGCCACCTCTAGCGGCGGCACAGATACGCAGTATTTT. Protein: CATSSGGTDTQYF.

This clone was seen more than once but under ten times. The CDR3 nucleotides read TGCAGCGTTAGACTAGGTTATGAGACCCAGTACTTC. Its translation is CSVRLGYETQYF. V usage is TRBV29-1 and J usage is TRBJ2-5, with D tentatively TRBD2 (6 bases). Germline assignment: CDR1 SQVTM and CDR2 ANQGSEA. The V gene lost 5 bases and the J gene lost 5 bases, with 12 bases spanning the gap. The CDR3 sequence is 12 residues long.

The chain recombines TRBV7-2 with TRBJ1-1; a possible D gene is TRBD1 (6 bases). Trimming pared 5 bases from V and 4 bases from J, leaving 14 bases between. The CDR3 consists of 14 residues. Germline loops: CDR1 SGHTA, CDR2 FQGNSA. The CDR3 loop reads CASSPPGGPTEAFF. The CDR3 DNA reads TGTGCCAGCAGCCCGCCCGGGGGGCCCACTGAAGCTTTCTTT.

The CDR3 loop reads CAGNRDYEQYF. The CDR3 region has the DNA TGTGCCGGAAACAGGGACTACGAGCAGTACTTC. V is TRBV30 and J is TRBJ2-7; possibly TRBD1 for D (6 bases). CDR3 length: 11 amino acids. The ends were cut back, 8 bases at V and 3 bases at J, with 11 bases in the middle. CDR1 is GTSNPN, CDR2 SVGIG, per germline (reference sequence). Full variable domain (outside the CDR3, taken from reference TRBV30 and TRBJ2-7): SQTIHQWPATLVQPVGSPLSLECTVEGTSNPNLYWYRQAAGRGLQLLFYSVGIGQISSEVPQNLSASRPQDRQFILSSKKLLLSDSGFYLCAGNRDYEQYFGPGTRLTVT.

The chain recombines TRBV30 with TRBJ2-1; tentative D call: TRBD2 (6 bases). The CDR3 extends over 16 amino acids. Germline CDR1 and CDR2: GTSNPN and SVGIG (reference sequence). V was pared by 3 bases and J by 0 bases, with 15 bases between. The DNA for the CDR3 is TGTGCCTGGAGAGGAGTAGCGGAGAGCTCCTACAATGAGCAGTTCTTC. Translated, it gives CAWRGVAESSYNEQFF.

V is TRBV14 and J is TRBJ2-5; no reliable D call. V lost 2 bases to trimming and J lost 2 bases, with 9 bases between them. This CDR3 has 14 residues. The germline V gene has CDR1 SGHDN and CDR2 FVKESK. The CDR3 DNA reads as TGTGCCAGCAGCCAAAACTACGGTCAAGAGACCCAGTACTTC. Its translation: CASSQNYGQETQYF. The full variable domain, in which reference TRBV14 and TRBJ2-5 provide the parts outside the CDR3, is EAGVTQFPSHSVIEKGQTVTLRCDPISGHDNLYWYRRVMGKEIKFLLHFVKESKQDESGMPNNRFLAERTGGTYSTLKVQPAELEDSGVYFCASSQNYGQETQYFGPGTRLLVL.

This chain connects TRBV7-9 to TRBJ2-1; 7 nucleotides match TRBD2. The germline V gene has CDR1 SEHNR and CDR2 FQNEAQ (reference sequence). V dropped 3 bases and J dropped 8; count of bases not matched to a gene: 10. This CDR3 is 15 amino acids long. The CDR3, as DNA: TGTGCCAGCAGCTTTCGTTTCCGGGAGGTTGATGAGCAGTTCTTC. This translates into CASSFRFREVDEQFF.

The CDR3, as DNA: TGTGCCAGCAGGGCCCAGGACAGCTCTGGAAACACCATATATTTT. This encodes CASRAQDSSGNTIYF. The chain links TRBV2 to TRBJ1-3, with D tentatively TRBD1 (6 bases). Trimming removed 6 bases from V and 0 bases from J, with 12 bases in between. This CDR3 is 15 amino acids long. Germline V gives CDR1 SNHLY, CDR2 FYNNEI.

The chain joins TRBV6-5 to TRBJ2-7; tentative D call: TRBD1 (6 bases). The CDR3 has 13 amino acids. Trimming took off 6 bases at V and 2 bases at J, with 11 bases between the two ends. The germline V gene has CDR1 MNHEY and CDR2 SVGAGI. The CDR3 loop reads CASRQTGTYEQYF. The CDR3 DNA is TGTGCCAGCAGGCAGACAGGCACCTACGAGCAGTACTTC.

The V call is TRBV19, the J call TRBJ1-2; possible D gene TRBD1, 5 bases. The CDR3 consists of 16 residues. V was trimmed by 1 base and J by 1 base, leaving 13 bases between them. The germline V gene has CDR1 LNHDA and CDR2 SQIVND (reference sequence). CDR3 sequence: CASSIASGEVNYGYTF. CDR3 nucleotides: TGTGCCAGTAGTATAGCCTCGGGGGAGGTTAACTATGGCTACACCTTC.

The rearrangement uses TRBV6-4 and TRBJ2-2; TRBD2 agrees at 8 bases. CDR1 is MRHNA and CDR2 is SNTAGT in the germline V gene. V lost 3 bases, J lost 6 bases, and 0 bases stayed unmatched. This CDR3 region has 13 residues. This CDR3 is CASSEREAGELFF. DNA for the CDR3: TGTGCCAGCAGTGAGCGGGAGGCCGGGGAGCTGTTTTTT.

The V gene is TRBV11-2, the J gene TRBJ1-6; maybe TRBD1 (5 bases). The CDR3 spans 14 residues. Germline V CDR1 and CDR2: SGHAT, FQNNGV. The V end lost 6 bases, the J end lost 10 bases, and 16 bases lay between the germline ends. This chain's CDR3 is CASRTNAGGSPLHF. The CDR3 nucleotides read TGTGCCAGCAGAACAAATGCGGGGGGATCACCCCTCCACTTT. Variable domain in full (rest from reference TRBV11-2 and TRBJ1-6): EAGVAQSPRYKIIEKRQSVAFWCNPISGHATLYWYQQILGQGPKLLIQFQNNGVVDDSQLPKDRFSAERLKGVDSTLKIQPAKLEDSAVYLCASRTNAGGSPLHFGNGTRLTVT.

This clone was recorded a few times. The J gene is TRBJ2-2, the V gene TRBV6-6; the match to TRBD1 covers 8 bases. The CDR3 has 15 residues. With 2 bases clipped from V and 3 bases from J, the junction kept 2 bases outside the gene matches. Germline V gives CDR1 MNHNY, CDR2 SVGAGI (reference sequence). This CDR3 is CASSYQGADTGELFF. Here the CDR3 DNA reads TGTGCCAGCAGTTACCAGGGGGCGGACACCGGGGAGCTGTTTTTT.

The V call is TRBV27, the J call TRBJ2-1, with D hard to call. This CDR3 has 14 amino acids. V was pared by 6 bases and J by 3 bases, with 12 bases between. CDR1 is MNHEY, CDR2 SMNVEV, per germline (reference sequence). This chain's CDR3 is CASRVHYLYNEQFF. CDR3 nucleotide sequence: TGTGCCAGCAGGGTACACTATCTCTACAATGAGCAGTTCTTC.

V usage is TRBV7-8 and J usage is TRBJ2-2; D uncertain. The CDR3 runs to 14 residues. In germline, CDR1 is SGHVS, CDR2 FQNEAQ. The V end lost 1 base, the J end lost 6 bases, and 9 bases lay between the germline ends. CDR3 protein: CASSLGGSPGELFF. The CDR3 DNA follows: TGTGCCAGCAGCTTAGGCGGATCCCCCGGGGAGCTGTTTTTT.